This T cell receptor beta chain was profiled in a study of cytomegalovirus exposure and HLA in healthy donors. CDR1 is MDHEN and CDR2 is SYDVKM in the germline V gene. The CDR3 is 15 amino acids. The V and J ends lost 7 bases and 1 base, in that order; junction bases with no gene match: 6. The PCR had 60 Vbeta and 13 Jbeta primers. Clones were sequenced by immunoSEQ multiplex PCR, and TCRdb holds only the in-frame ones, with some missing. Found here are about 170,000 clones, about 82% of them singletons; the top ten hold about 2.4%. The source material was PBMCs. The receptor was derived from a male donor in good health and CMV-seronegative. The rearrangement links TRBV28 to TRBJ2-5; 10 bases agree with TRBD2. The CDR3 sequence: CASNTERGGQETQYF. In nucleotides, the CDR3 is TGTGCCAGCAATACAGAGCGGGGGGGCCAAGAGACCCAGTACTTC.